This paragraph reports one T cell receptor beta chain. The data were obtained in a study of blood T cell repertoires in COVID-19. The repertoire was sequenced with immunoSEQ multiplex PCR; TCRdb's copy has only in-frame clones and lacks some. The sample carries 300,000 to 450,000 clones, 85% to 90% recorded once. The V gene end was trimmed by 1 base and the J gene end by 8 bases; junction bases not matched to a gene: 11. This CDR3 spans 15 amino acids. CDR1 and CDR2 (germline): GTSNPN, SVGIG (reference sequence). Recovered status applied to Cohort 3 donors who had two consecutive negative PCRs. It also applied to those with clearance or with symptom resolution.

The chain links TRBV30 to TRBJ1-3, with 7 bases fitting TRBD1. The sequenced sample consisted of PBMCs or T cells enriched from blood (not recorded which). This TCR was recovered from a man aged 18 to 29 who had recovered from COVID-19. The CDR3 bases are TGTGCCTGGAGTGAACCCCACAGGGGATCATACACCATATATTTT. Translated, it gives CAWSEPHRGSYTIYF.